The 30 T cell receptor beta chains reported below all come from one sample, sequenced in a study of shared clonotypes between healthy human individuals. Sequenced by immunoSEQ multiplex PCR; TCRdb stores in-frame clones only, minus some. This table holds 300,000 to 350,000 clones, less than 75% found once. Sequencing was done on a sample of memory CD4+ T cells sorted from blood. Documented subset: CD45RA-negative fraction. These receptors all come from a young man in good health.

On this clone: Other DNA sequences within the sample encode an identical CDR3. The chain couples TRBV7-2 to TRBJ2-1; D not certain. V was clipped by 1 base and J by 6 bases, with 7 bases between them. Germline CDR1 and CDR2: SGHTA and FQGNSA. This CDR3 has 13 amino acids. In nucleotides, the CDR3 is TGTGCCAGCAGCTTAGACGGTCGCAATGAGCAGTTCTTC. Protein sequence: CASSLDGRNEQFF.

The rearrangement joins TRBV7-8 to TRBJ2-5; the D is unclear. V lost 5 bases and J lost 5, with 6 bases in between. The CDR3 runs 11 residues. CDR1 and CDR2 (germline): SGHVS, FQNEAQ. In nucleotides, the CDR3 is TGTGCCAGCAGCAAACGCGAGACCCAGTACTTC. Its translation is CASSKRETQYF.

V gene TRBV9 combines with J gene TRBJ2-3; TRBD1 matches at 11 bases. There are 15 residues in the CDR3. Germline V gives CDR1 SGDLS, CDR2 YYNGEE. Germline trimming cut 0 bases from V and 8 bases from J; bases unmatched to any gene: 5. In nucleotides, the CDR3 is TGTGCCAGCAGCGTAGGGGACAGGGGGTTTGGTACGCAGTATTTT. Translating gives CASSVGDRGFGTQYF.

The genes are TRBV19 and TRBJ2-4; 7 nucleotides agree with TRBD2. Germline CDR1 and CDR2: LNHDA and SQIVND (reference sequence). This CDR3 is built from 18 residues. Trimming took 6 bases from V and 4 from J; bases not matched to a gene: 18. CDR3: CASSFKATSVDPKNIQYF. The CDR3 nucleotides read TGTGCCAGTAGCTTTAAGGCTACTAGCGTCGATCCAAAAAACATTCAGTACTTC.

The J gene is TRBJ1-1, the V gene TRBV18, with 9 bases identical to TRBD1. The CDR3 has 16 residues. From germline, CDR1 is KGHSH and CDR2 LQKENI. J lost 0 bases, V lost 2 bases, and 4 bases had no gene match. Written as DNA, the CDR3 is TGTGCCAGCTCACCAAGGACAGGGGAAATGAACACTGAAGCTTTCTTT. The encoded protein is CASSPRTGEMNTEAFF.

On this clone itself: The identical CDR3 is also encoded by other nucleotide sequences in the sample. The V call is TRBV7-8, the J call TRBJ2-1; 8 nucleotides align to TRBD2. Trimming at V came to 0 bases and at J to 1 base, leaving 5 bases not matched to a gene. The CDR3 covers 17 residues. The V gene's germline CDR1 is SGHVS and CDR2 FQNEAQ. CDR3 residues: CASSLAFAGGSYNEQFF. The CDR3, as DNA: TGTGCCAGCAGCTTAGCGTTTGCGGGAGGATCCTACAATGAGCAGTTCTTC. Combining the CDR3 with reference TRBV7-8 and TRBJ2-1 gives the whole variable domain GAGVSQSPRYKVAKRGQDVALRCDPISGHVSLFWYQQALGQGPEFLTYFQNEAQLDKSGLPSDRFFAERPEGSVSTLKIQRTQQEDSAVYLCASSLAFAGGSYNEQFFGPGTRLTVL.

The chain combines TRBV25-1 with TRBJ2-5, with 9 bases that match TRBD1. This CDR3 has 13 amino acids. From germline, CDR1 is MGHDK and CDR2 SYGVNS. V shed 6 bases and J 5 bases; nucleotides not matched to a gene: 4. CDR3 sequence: CASRQGAVETQYF. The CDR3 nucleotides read TGTGCCAGCAGACAGGGGGCCGTTGAGACCCAGTACTTC.

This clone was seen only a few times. The CDR3 loop is CASSPGGKEPQHF. The CDR3 region has the DNA TGTGCCAGCAGCCCCGGCGGGAAGGAGCCCCAGCATTTT. V usage is TRBV7-9 and J usage is TRBJ1-5, with D uncertain. Trimming took 5 bases from V and 8 from J, leaving 13 bases between them. CDR1 is SEHNR and CDR2 is FQNEAQ in the germline V gene (reference sequence). This CDR3 comprises 13 residues.

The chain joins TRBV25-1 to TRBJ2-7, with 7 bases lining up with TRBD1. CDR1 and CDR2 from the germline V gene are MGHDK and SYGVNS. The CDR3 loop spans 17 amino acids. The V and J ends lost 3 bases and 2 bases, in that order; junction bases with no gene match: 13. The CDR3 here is CASSDNRGVLRAYEQYF. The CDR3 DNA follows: TGTGCCAGCAGTGACAACAGGGGTGTATTACGGGCCTACGAGCAGTACTTC.

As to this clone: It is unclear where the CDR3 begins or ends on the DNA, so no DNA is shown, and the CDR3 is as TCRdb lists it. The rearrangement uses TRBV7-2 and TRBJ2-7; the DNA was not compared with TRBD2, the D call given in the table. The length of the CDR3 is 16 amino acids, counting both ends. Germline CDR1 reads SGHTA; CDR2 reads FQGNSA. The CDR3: CASSLKFASGSYEQHF.

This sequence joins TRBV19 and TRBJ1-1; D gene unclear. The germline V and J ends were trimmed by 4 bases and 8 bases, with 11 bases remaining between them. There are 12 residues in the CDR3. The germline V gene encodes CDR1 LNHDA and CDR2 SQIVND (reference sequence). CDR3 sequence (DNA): TGTGCCAGTAGTAACTGGGAAAGAGAAGCTTTCTTT. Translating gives CASSNWEREAFF.

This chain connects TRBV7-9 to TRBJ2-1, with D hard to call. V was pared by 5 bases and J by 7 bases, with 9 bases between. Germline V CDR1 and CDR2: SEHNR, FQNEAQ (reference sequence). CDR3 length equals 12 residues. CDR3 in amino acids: CASSRHGNEQFF. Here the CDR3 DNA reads TGTGCCAGCAGCCGCCACGGAAATGAGCAGTTCTTC.

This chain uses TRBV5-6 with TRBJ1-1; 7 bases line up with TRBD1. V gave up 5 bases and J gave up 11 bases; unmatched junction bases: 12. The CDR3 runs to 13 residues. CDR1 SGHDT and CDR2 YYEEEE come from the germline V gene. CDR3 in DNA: TGTGCCAGCAGTTTGACAGGGTTGTCTGGGGCTTTCTTT. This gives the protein CASSLTGLSGAFF.

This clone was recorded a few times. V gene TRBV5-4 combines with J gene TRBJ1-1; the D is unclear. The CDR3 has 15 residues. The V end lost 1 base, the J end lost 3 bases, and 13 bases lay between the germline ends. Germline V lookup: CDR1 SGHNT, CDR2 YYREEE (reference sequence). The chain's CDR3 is CASSLRGGLDTEAFF. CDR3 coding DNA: TGTGCCAGCAGCTTGCGAGGAGGGTTGGACACTGAAGCTTTCTTT.

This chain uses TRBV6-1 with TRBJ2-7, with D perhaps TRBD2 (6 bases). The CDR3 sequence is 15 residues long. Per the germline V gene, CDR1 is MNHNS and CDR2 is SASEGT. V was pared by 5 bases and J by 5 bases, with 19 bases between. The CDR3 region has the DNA TGTGCCAGCAGTAATAGCGGAGGCTACGTGGACGAGCAGTACTTC. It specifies CASSNSGGYVDEQYF.

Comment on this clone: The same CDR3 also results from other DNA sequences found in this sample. This CDR3 is CASSLTGTGVETQYF. CDR3 sequence (DNA): TGTGCCAGCAGCTTGACCGGGACAGGGGTAGAGACCCAGTACTTC. This rearrangement joins TRBV7-2 to TRBJ2-5; 10 bases are shared with TRBD1. This CDR3 region has 15 residues. J was trimmed by 4 bases and V by 3 bases; bases with no gene match: 5. Per germline, CDR1 SGHTA and CDR2 FQGNSA.

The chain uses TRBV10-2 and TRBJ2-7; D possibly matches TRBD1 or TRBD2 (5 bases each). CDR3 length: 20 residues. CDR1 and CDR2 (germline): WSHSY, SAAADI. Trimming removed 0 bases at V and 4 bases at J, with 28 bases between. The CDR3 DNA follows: TGCGCCAGCAGTGAGTCGCTTGGGGCCCGGGACCCCGGCGGGCTGTACGAGCAGTACTTC. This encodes CASSESLGARDPGGLYEQYF.

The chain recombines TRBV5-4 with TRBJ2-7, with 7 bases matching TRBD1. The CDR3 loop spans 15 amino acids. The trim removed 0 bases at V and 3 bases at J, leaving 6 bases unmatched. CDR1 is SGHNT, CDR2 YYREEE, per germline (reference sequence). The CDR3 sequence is CASSLAEAGGYEQYF. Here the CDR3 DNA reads TGTGCCAGCAGCTTGGCTGAGGCAGGGGGCTACGAGCAGTACTTC.

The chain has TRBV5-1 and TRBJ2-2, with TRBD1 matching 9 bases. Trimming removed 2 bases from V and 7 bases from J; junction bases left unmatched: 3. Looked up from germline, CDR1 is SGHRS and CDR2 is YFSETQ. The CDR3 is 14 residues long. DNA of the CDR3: TGCGCCAGCAGCTTAAGACAGGGGGTCGGGGAGCTGTTTTTT. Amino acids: CASSLRQGVGELFF.

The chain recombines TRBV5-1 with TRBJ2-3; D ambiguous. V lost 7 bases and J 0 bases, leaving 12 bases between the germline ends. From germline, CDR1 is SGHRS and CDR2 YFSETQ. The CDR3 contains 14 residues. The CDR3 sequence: CASFATFSTDTQYF. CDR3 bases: TGCGCCAGCTTTGCTACCTTTAGCACAGATACGCAGTATTTT.

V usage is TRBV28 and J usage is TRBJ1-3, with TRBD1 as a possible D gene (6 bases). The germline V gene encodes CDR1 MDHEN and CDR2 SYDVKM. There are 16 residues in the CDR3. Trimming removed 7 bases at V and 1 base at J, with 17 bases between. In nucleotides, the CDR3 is TGTGCCAGCAACCAACTGGGGGCAATTTCTGGAAACACCATATATTTT. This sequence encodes CASNQLGAISGNTIYF.

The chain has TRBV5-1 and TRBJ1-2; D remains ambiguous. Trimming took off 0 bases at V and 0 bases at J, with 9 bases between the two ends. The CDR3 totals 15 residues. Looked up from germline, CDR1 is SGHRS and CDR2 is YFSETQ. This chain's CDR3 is CASSLATDTNYGYTF. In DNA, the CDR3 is TGCGCCAGCAGCTTGGCCACAGACACTAACTATGGCTACACCTTC. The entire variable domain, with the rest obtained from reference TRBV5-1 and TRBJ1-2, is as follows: KAGVTQTPRYLIKTRGQQVTLSCSPISGHRSVSWYQQTPGQGLQFLFEYFSETQRNKGNFPGRFSGRQFSNSRSEMNVSTLELGDSALYLCASSLATDTNYGYTFGSGTRLTVV.

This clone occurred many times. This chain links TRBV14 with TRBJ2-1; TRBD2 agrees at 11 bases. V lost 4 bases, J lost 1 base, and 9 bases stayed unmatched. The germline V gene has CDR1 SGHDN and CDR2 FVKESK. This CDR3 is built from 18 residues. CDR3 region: CASSPSPGLAVSYNEQFF. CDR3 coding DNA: TGTGCCAGCAGCCCTTCTCCGGGACTAGCGGTATCCTACAATGAGCAGTTCTTC.

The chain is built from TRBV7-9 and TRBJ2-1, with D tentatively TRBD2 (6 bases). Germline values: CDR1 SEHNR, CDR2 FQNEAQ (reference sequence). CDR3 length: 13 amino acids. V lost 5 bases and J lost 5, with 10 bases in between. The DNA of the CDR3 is TGTGCCAGCAGCATATTAGCGGACAATGAGCAGTTCTTC. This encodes CASSILADNEQFF. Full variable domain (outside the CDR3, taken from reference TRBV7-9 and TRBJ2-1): DTGVSQNPRHKITKRGQNVTFRCDPISEHNRLYWYRQTLGQGPEFLTYFQNEAQLEKSRLLSDRFSAERPKGSFSTLEIQRTEQGDSAMYLCASSILADNEQFFGPGTRLTVL.

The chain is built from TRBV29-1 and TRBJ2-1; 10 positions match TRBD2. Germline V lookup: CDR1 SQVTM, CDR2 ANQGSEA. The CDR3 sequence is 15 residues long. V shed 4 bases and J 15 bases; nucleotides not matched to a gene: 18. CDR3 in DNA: TGCAGCGTTGTGGGCCGGGTGGGACTAGCGCTATTCTGGTTCTTC. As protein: CSVVGRVGLALFWFF.

Here the CDR3 reads CASSRSSDSYDSNYGYTF. As DNA, the CDR3 is TGCGCCAGCAGCCGCAGTTCAGACTCTTACGACAGTAACTATGGCTACACCTTC. The chain joins TRBV4-1 to TRBJ1-2; the D gene is possibly TRBD1 (5 bases). The V and J ends lost 4 bases and 1 base respectively, with 22 bases between them. The CDR3 runs 18 residues. Germline CDR1 is MGHRA and CDR2 is YSYEKL.

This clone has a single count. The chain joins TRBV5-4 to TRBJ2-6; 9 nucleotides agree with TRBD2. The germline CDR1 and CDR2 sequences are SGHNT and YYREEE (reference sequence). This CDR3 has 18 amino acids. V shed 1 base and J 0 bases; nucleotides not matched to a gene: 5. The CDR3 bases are TGTGCCAGCAGCTTGACTAGCGGGCACATCTCTGGGGCCAACGTCCTGACTTTC. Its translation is CASSLTSGHISGANVLTF.

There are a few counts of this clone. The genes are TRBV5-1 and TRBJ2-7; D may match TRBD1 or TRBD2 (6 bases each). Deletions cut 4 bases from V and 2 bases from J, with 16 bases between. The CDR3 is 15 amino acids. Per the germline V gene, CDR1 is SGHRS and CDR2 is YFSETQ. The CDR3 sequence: CASSRDLRGAYEQYF. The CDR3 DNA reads TGCGCCAGCAGCCGGGACCTGAGGGGGGCCTACGAGCAGTACTTC.

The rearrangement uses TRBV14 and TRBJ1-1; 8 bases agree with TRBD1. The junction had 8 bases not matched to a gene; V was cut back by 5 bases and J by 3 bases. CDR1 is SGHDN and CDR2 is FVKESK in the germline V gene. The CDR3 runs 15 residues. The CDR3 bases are TGTGCCAGCAGCTACCGGACAGGGAGGCACACTGAAGCTTTCTTT. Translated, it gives CASSYRTGRHTEAFF.

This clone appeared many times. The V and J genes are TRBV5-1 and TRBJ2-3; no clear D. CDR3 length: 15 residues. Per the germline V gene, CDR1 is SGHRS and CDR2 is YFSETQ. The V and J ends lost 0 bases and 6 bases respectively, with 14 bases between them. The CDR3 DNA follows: TGCGCCAGCAGCTTGGGGCTAGTTTTGACCGATACGCAGTATTTT. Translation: CASSLGLVLTDTQYF.